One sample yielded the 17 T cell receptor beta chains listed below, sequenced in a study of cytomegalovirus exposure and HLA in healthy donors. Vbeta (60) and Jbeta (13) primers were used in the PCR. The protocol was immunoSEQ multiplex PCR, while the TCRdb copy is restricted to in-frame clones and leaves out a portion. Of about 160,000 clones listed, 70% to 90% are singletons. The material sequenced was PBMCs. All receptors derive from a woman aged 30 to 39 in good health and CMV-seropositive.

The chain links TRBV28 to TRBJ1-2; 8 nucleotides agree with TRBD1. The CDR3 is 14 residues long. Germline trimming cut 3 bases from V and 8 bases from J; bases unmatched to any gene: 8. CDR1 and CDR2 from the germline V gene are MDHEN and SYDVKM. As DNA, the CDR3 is TGTGCCAGCAGTTTCCTACACACAGGGGGGGGCTACACCTTC. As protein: CASSFLHTGGGYTF.

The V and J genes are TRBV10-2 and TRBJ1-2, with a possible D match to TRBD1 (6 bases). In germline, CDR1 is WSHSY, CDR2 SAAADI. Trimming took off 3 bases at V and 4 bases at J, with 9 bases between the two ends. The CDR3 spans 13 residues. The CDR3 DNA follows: TGCGCCAGCAGTGATAGGGGGGGCTATGGCTACACCTTC. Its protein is CASSDRGGYGYTF.

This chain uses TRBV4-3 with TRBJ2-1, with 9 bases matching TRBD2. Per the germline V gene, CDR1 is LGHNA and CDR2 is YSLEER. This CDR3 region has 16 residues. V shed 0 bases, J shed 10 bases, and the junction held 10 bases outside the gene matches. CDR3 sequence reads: CASSQDPVTSGREQFF. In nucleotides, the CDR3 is TGCGCCAGCAGCCAAGATCCAGTGACTAGCGGAAGGGAGCAGTTCTTC.

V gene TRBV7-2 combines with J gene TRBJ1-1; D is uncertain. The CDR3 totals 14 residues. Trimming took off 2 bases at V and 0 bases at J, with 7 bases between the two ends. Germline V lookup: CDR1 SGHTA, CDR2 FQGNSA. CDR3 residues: CASSLLALNTEAFF. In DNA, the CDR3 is TGTGCCAGCAGCTTATTAGCGTTGAACACTGAAGCTTTCTTT.

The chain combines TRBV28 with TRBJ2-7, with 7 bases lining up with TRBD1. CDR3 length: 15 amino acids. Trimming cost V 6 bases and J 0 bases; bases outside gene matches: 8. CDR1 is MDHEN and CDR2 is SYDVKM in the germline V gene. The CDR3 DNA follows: TGTGCCAGCAGAATGGACAGGCCAGACTCCTACGAGCAGTACTTC. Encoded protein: CASRMDRPDSYEQYF.

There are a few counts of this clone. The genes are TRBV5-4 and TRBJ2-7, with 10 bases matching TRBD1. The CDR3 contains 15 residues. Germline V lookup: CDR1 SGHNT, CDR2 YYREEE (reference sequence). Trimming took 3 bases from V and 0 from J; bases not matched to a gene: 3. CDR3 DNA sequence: TGTGCCAGCAGCTCCCGGACAGGGGGCTCCTACGAGCAGTACTTC. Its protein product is CASSSRTGGSYEQYF.

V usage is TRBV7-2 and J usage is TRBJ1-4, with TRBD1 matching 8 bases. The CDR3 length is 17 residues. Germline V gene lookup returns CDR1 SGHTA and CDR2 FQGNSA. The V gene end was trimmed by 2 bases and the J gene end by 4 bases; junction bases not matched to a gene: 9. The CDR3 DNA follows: TGTGCCAGCAGCTTAACCCTCGACAGGGGCCTTAATGAAAAACTGTTTTTT. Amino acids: CASSLTLDRGLNEKLFF.

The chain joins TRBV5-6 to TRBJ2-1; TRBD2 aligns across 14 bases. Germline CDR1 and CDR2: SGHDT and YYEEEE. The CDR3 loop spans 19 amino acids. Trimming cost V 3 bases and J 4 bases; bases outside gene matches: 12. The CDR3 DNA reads TGTGCCAGCAGCTCGGCCCAGGGACTAGCGGGGGCCCCTTACAATGAGCAGTTCTTC. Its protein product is CASSSAQGLAGAPYNEQFF.

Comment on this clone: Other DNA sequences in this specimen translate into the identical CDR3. The CDR3 region is CASRPGQRNQPQHF. CDR3 coding DNA: TGTGCCAGCAGACCGGGACAGAGGAATCAGCCCCAGCATTTT. V and J are TRBV6-5 and TRBJ1-5; TRBD1 agrees at 7 bases. This CDR3 contains 14 residues. V was clipped by 6 bases and J by 4 bases; unmatched bases: 6. Germline lookup yields CDR1 MNHEY and CDR2 SVGAGI.

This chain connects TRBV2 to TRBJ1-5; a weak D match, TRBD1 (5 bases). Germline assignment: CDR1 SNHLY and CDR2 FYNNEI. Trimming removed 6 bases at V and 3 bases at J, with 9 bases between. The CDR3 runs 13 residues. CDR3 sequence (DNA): TGTGCCAGCAGGGGGACTTTCAATCAGCCCCAGCATTTT. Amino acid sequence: CASRGTFNQPQHF. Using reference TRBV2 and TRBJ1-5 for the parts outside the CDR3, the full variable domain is EPEVTQTPSHQVTQMGQEVILRCVPISNHLYFYWYRQILGQKVEFLVSFYNNEISEKSEIFDDQFSVERPDGSNFTLKIRSTKLEDSAMYFCASRGTFNQPQHFGDGTRLSIL.

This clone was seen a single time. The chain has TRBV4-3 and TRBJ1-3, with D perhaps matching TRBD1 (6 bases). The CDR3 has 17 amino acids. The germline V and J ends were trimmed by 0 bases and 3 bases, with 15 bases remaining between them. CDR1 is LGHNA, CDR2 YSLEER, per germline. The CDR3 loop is CASSQDLGGALGNTIYF. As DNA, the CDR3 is TGCGCCAGCAGCCAAGATCTAGGGGGGGCGCTTGGAAACACCATATATTTT.

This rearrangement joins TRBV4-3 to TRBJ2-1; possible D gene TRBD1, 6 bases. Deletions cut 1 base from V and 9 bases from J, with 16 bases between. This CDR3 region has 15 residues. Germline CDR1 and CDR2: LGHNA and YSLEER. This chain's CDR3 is CASSQVIGLDSEQFF. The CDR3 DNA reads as TGCGCCAGCAGCCAAGTTATCGGCCTGGACAGTGAGCAGTTCTTC.

CDR3 coding DNA: TGCGCCAGCAGCCAAAATAGCGGGCAAGAGACCCAGTACTTC. It translates to CASSQNSGQETQYF. This chain joins TRBV4-3 and TRBJ2-5, with 7 bases that match TRBD2. V was pared by 2 bases and J by 2 bases, with 2 bases of the junction left unmatched. The CDR3 extends over 14 amino acids. Per the germline V gene, CDR1 is LGHNA and CDR2 is YSLEER.

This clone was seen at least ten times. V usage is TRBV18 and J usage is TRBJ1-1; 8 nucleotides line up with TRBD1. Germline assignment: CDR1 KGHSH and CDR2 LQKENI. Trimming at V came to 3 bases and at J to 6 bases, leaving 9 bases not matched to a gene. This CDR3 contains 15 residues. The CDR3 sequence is CASSPIGQGRAEAFF. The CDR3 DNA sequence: TGTGCCAGCTCACCGATCGGACAGGGTAGAGCTGAAGCTTTCTTT.

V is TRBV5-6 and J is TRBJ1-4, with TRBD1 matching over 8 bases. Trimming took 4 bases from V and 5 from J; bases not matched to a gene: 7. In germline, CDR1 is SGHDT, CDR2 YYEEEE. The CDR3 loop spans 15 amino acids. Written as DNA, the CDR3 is TGTGCCAGCAGCAGCATCAGGGGGCAAAATGAAAAACTGTTTTTT. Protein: CASSSIRGQNEKLFF.

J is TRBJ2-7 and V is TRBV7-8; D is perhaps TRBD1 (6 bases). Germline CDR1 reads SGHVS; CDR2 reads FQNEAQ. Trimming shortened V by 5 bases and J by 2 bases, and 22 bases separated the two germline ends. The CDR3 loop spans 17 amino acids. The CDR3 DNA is TGTGCCAGCAGCCGACAGGACCAGCTTACCGCGCCCTACGAGCAGTACTTC. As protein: CASSRQDQLTAPYEQYF.

The CDR3 loop is CASRNYRDGEQPQHF. In DNA, the CDR3 is TGTGCCAGCAGGAACTACAGGGATGGGGAACAGCCCCAGCATTTT. This chain joins TRBV6-1 and TRBJ1-5, with a tentative D call TRBD1 (6 bases). The V end lost 6 bases, the J end lost 7 bases, and 19 bases lay between the germline ends. CDR3 length: 15 residues. Germline loops: CDR1 MNHNS, CDR2 SASEGT.